This entry features one T cell receptor beta chain sequence. Its cognate antigen is unknown. The source of the sample is a study of cytomegalovirus exposure and HLA in healthy donors. The overall study: Samples from HLA-typed donors yielded 65 million to 90 million unique TCRs in an early data release. Study-wide findings and caveats: Investigators reported over 150 TCR beta chains as tied to cytomegalovirus. Some V segments, TRBV6-2 and TRBV6-3 among them, were indistinguishable and were therefore excluded.

PCR involved 60 Vbeta and 13 Jbeta primers. Repertoires were generated with immunoSEQ multiplex PCR, while TCRdb's copy carries only in-frame clones and drops some. The sample has some 150,000 clones; 60% to 80% are singletons. Per the germline V gene, CDR1 is MDHEN and CDR2 is SYDVKM. V was pared by 2 bases and J by 12 bases, with 11 bases between. The CDR3 has 12 residues. Sample: PBMCs. The clonotype originates from a man aged 40-55 years in good health and CMV-seronegative. The chain couples TRBV28 to TRBJ2-1; tentative D call: TRBD1 (5 bases). CDR3 protein: CASSLRQGGQFF. The CDR3 bases are TGTGCCAGCAGTTTACGGCAGGGTGGGCAGTTCTTC.